Detailed here is one TCR beta chain. This clonotype showed up many times. Its specific antigen is unknown. Base qualities are not provided; no much larger clone lies one nucleotide away. CDR1 SGHAT and CDR2 FQNNGV were looked up in the germline V gene. From cysteine to phenylalanine, the CDR3 is 15 amino acids long. Solely the CDR3 DNA is kept, with 45 bases framed from the first base. The germline V and J ends show losses of 5 bases and 3 bases respectively, and no gene match explains 6 bases of the junction. The time point label, as the study defines it: newly diagnosed GD, antithyroid drugs for less than 3 months. RNA was extracted from PBMCs in TRIzol for both TCR sequencing and RNA sequencing. Graves' disease was diagnosed according to American Thyroid Association guidelines. The patients came from an endocrinology department in Xi'an, China. Each patient gave approximately 9 milliliters of peripheral blood, collected in an EDTA anticoagulant tube. Ficoll Paque Plus density gradient separation was used to isolate PBMCs, and no further T cell sorting was done. An Agilent 2100 Bioanalyzer and agarose gel were used to check RNA quality, while a NanoDrop 2000 measured RNA concentration.

Library prep was done by multiplex PCR. The sequencer listed for this sample is Illumina HiSeq 4000. TCR beta libraries were built with iRepertoire HTBI primers and Arm-PCR amplification of CDR3 regions. PCR products were gel purified before sequencing. Under the source paper's analysis protocol: A total of some 65 TRBV and some 15 TRBJ segments were identified across samples and were used for gene usage analysis of CDR3 amino acid clonotypes. COPE and FqMerger were used to merge the filtered high-quality paired reads into contigs. BLAST was used to align contigs to IMGT TRBV, TRBD and TRBJ reference genes, and CDR3 was defined according to IMGT. Any clonotype with a frequency above 0.1% was counted as a highly expanded clone. Repertoire diversity was measured by Shannon entropy, and V-J evenness by the Gini coefficient. Clonotypes shared by more than one individual were considered public. TCRdb trimmed public reads at Q25 via fastp, called clones via MiXCR and kept in-frame beta chains. Records with the same CDR3 protein are collapsed into one entry carrying the most frequent genes and DNA. V and J calls and clone size were set by TCRdb, not the authors. Here the sample has a few hundred thousand distinct CDR3 sequences; 14% occur a single time. The ten largest clones take up over 15% of the sample.

This record comes from a study of regulatory T cells in long-lasting Graves disease (dated by TCRdb to the early 2020s). A note on the overall study: Antithyroid drugs had been taken for less than 3 months by newly diagnosed Graves' disease patients. This study used TCR sequencing and RNA sequencing of peripheral blood to compare persistent Graves' disease patients against newly diagnosed Graves' disease patients. The study was registered as a clinical trial and conducted in China. A total of 33 samples were covered by TCR sequencing, comprising around 13 persistent and about 20 newly diagnosed Graves' disease patients.

Overall study outcomes, separate from this receptor: Peripheral blood alone was examined, since thyroid tissue, which constituted the primary lesion, could not be accessed. As a limitation, the authors acknowledged that the small sample size may reduce accuracy. TRBV28, TRBJ1-2 and TRBJ2-5 were preferentially used in persistent disease, while TRBV20-1 and TRBJ2-1 were favored in newly diagnosed disease. Compared with newly diagnosed patients, persistent Graves' disease patients had lower TCR Shannon entropy and fewer highly expanded clones, which suggests clonal expansion. Persistent patients shared more public clonotypes among themselves (around 2,700) than newly diagnosed patients did (over 900). Only the TCR beta chain was sequenced and analyzed.

The same sample was also used in a study of T cells in Graves' hyperthyroidism and ophthalmopathy. As the second paper documents: Stable Graves' hyperthyroidism was defined as the absence of progression to ophthalmopathy over 18 months of follow-up. Hyperthyroidism patients were newly diagnosed, with disease duration under 2 months, and aged 18 to 65 years. Any patient with an uncontrolled infection, another autoimmune disease, pregnancy or lactation was excluded. Clinical symptoms, serum thyroxine and TRAb, thyroid ultrasound, and orbital computed tomography formed the basis for the diagnoses. For the first round of RT-PCR on the TCR CDR3, the HTBI primer set was used together with the Qiagen OneStep RT-PCR kit. Most expanded thyroid clonotypes (frequency above 0.001) were also detected in blood, a finding suggesting that blood repertoires may reflect thyroid immune responses. In cross-validation, a model built on a 13 V-J signature told ophthalmopathy apart from stable hyperthyroidism with about 90% sensitivity and roughly 83% specificity, and in testing the same model reached 80%/75%. In validation, progression to ophthalmopathy was predicted by the model with 70.59% sensitivity and 72.22% specificity, a median of approximately 6.5 months before onset. A discovery cohort of about 96 patients, roughly 43 with Graves' ophthalmopathy and approximately 57 with stable Graves' hyperthyroidism, was used to find distinguishing TCR V-J signatures. Prospective prediction of ophthalmopathy was tested in an independent validation cohort consisting of 18 hyperthyroidism patients and around 17 patients who later progressed to ophthalmopathy. The roughly 100 discovery patients were randomly divided into training and test sets at a 7:3 ratio. In addition, the study compared T-cell repertoires in thyroid tissue and in blood from roughly 6 Graves' hyperthyroidism patients. After blood sampling, hyperthyroidism patients were treated with methimazole at a starting dose of 30 mg daily, and ophthalmopathy patients were treated with high-dose intravenous methylprednisolone. The libraries were constructed in a second round of multiplex PCR and then size-selected and purified. Sequencing of the libraries was done on an Illumina HiSeq2000 using paired-end 100 bp reads. Raw data were processed with SOAPnuke, discarding reads with adapters, uncalled bases, mean Phred below 15, or no exact constant-primer or identifier match. High-quality paired reads were merged using COPE v1.2.5, and each unique nucleotide sequence was defined as a clonotype. MiTCR v1.1 was used to align clonotypes to the IMGT TRBV, TRBD and TRBJ reference segments. The analysis included only V-J combinations with a frequency above 0.0001, which together covered 99.2% of the repertoires. The TCS score was defined as the ratio of F50 (clonal expansion) to E x V (chaos), calculated using BLOSUM62-based TCRdist between CDR3 peptides within each V-J. Welch's t-statistics and random forest reduced around 550 V-J features to roughly 13, which were used in a naive Bayes classifier (R e1071). Sample size was not statistically predetermined, and investigators were not blinded to group allocation. The paper describes TCR Vbeta CDR3 sequencing of 135 peripheral blood samples, made up of fewer than 50 ophthalmopathy patients, 70 to 75 hyperthyroidism patients and 17 progressor patients.

The clonotype originates from a woman aged 45 to 65 with Graves disease. Donor details come from another sample of the same person, matched by shared clones. This sample comprised peripheral blood mononuclear cells (PBMCs), obtained at new diagnosis, from a patient treated with antithyroid drugs. Recombination connected TRBV11-2 to TRBJ2-1, with TRBD2 matching 8 junction bases. The DNA is TGTGCCAGCAGCCGAATAGCGGGATTCTACAATGAGCAGTTCTTC. This encodes CASSRIAGFYNEQFF. Extended through the reference TRBV11-2 and TRBJ2-1 proteins, this CDR3 yields the full variable domain: EAGVAQSPRYKIIEKRQSVAFWCNPISGHATLYWYQQILGQGPKLLIQFQNNGVVDDSQLPKDRFSAERLKGVDSTLKIQPAKLEDSAVYLCASSRIAGFYNEQFFGPGTRLTVL.